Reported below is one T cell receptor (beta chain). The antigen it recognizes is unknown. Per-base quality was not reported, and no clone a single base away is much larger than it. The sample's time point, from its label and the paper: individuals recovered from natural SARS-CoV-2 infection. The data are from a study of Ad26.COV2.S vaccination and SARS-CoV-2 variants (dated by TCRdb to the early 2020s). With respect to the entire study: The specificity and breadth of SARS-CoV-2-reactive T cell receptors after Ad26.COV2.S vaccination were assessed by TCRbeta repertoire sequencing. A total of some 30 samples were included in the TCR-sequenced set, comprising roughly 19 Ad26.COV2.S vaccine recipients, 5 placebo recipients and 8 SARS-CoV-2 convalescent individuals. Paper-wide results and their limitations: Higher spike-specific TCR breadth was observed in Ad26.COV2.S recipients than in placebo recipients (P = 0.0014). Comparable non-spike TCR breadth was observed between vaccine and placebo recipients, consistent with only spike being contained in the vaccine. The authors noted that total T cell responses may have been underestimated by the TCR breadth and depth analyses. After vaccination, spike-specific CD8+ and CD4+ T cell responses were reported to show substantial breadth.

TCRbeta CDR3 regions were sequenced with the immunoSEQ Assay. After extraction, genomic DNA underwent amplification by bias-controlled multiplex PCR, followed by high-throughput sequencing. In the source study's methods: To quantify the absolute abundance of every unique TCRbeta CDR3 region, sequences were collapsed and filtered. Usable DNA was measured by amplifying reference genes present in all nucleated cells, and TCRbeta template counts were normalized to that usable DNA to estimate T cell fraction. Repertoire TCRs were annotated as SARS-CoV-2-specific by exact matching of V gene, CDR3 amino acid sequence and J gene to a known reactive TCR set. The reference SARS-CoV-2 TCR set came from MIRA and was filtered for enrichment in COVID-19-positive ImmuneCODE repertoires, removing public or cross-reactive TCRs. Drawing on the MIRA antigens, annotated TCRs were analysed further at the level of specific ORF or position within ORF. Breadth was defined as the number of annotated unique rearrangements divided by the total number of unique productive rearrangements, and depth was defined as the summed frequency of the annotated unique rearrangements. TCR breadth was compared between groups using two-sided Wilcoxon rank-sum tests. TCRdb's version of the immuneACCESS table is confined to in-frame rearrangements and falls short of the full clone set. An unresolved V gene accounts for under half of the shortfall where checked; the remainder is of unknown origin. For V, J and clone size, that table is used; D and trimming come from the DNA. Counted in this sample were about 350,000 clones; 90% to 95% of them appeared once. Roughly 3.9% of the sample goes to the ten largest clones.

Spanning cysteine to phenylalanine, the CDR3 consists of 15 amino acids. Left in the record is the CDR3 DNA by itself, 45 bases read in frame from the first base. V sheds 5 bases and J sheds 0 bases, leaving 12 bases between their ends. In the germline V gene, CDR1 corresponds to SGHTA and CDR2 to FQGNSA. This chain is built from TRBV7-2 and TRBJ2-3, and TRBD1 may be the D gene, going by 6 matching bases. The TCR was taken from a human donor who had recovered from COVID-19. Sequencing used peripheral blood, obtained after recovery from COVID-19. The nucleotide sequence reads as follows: TGTGCCAGCAGCCCGGGACATACTAGCACAGATACGCAGTATTTT. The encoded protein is CASSPGHTSTDTQYF.